The 31 T cell receptor beta chains below come from one sample, sequenced in a study of a mutant IDH1 vaccine in newly diagnosed glioma. Libraries were prepared by immunoSEQ multiplex PCR; TCRdb keeps only in-frame clonotypes and omits some of them. Here the sample spans about 98,000 clones, around 90% being singletons. Time point noted: baseline, week 1 (first vaccination visit). Indicated treatment: pre-vaccination baseline after standard-of-care therapy. Specimen: PBMCs, collected from a glioma patient treated with radiotherapy, temozolomide or both. The receptors were gathered from a woman between 45 and 60 years old with glioma.

The chain couples TRBV5-6 to TRBJ2-7; D perhaps matches TRBD2 (6 bases). Germline V gene sequence: CDR1 SGHDT, CDR2 YYEEEE. CDR3 length: 15 amino acids. With 1 base removed from V and 6 bases from J, the gap between germline ends came to 17 bases. The CDR3 DNA reads TGTGCCAGCAGCTTGCGTGTAGCGGAACTCCGCGAGCAGTACTTC. Its translation is CASSLRVAELREQYF.

The chain joins TRBV29-1 to TRBJ2-3, with D possibly TRBD1 on 6 matching bases. CDR3 length: 15 amino acids. V was shortened by 7 bases and J by 3 bases, with 20 bases between the two germline ends. Germline CDR1 SQVTM, CDR2 ANQGSEA. The DNA for the CDR3 is TGCAGCGCCCAGGGGTTAGCAGAATTGACAGATACGCAGTATTTT. Its translation: CSAQGLAELTDTQYF.

The rearrangement uses TRBV27 and TRBJ1-5, with D maybe TRBD1 (5 bases). Germline V lookup: CDR1 MNHEY, CDR2 SMNVEV (reference sequence). This CDR3 is 14 amino acids long. The V end lost 6 bases, the J end lost 6 bases, and 15 bases lay between the germline ends. The CDR3 DNA sequence: TGTGCCAGCAGCTCCAACTCCGGGGGTCAGCCCCAGCATTTT. Encoded protein: CASSSNSGGQPQHF.

The chain links TRBV7-3 to TRBJ2-5; 7 positions match TRBD2. CDR3 length equals 13 residues. After removal of 5 bases from V and 1 base from J, the junction contained 1 base not matched to a gene. Germline values: CDR1 SGHTA, CDR2 FQGTGA. CDR3 DNA sequence: TGTGCCAGCAGCGCGGGGGTCCAAGAGACCCAGTACTTC. Encoded protein: CASSAGVQETQYF.

V and J are TRBV11-3 and TRBJ1-2; the match to TRBD1 covers 9 bases. Looked up from germline, CDR1 is SGHNT and CDR2 is YENEEA. V shed 5 bases and J 5 bases; nucleotides not matched to a gene: 9. The CDR3 extends over 15 amino acids. This CDR3 reads CASSLLRDREYGYTF. For the CDR3, the DNA is TGTGCCAGCAGCCTGCTCCGGGACAGGGAGTATGGCTACACCTTC.

The chain combines TRBV27 with TRBJ2-7, with D perhaps matching TRBD2 (6 bases). CDR3 length: 14 amino acids. CDR1 and CDR2 (germline): MNHEY, SMNVEV (reference sequence). Deletions cut 3 bases from V and 7 bases from J, with 16 bases between. This CDR3 reads CASSLSGRIGEQYF. The CDR3 nucleotides are TGTGCCAGCAGTTTGTCAGGGAGGATTGGGGAGCAGTACTTC.

The rearrangement links TRBV19 to TRBJ2-3; TRBD2 aligns across 7 bases. The V gene end was trimmed by 4 bases and the J gene end by 3 bases; junction bases not matched to a gene: 4. The germline CDR1 and CDR2 sequences are LNHDA and SQIVND (reference sequence). The CDR3 totals 14 residues. In DNA, the CDR3 is TGTGCCAGTAGTAACCAAGCGGGGACAGATACGCAGTATTTT. Encoded protein: CASSNQAGTDTQYF.

V usage is TRBV25-1 and J usage is TRBJ1-2; the D is unclear. Germline V CDR1 and CDR2: MGHDK, SYGVNS. V dropped 7 bases and J dropped 7 bases, with 13 bases sitting between them. The CDR3 runs to 12 residues. CDR3 nucleotides: TGTGCCAGCACCGGTGGGAATGGTGGCTACACCTTC. Its translation is CASTGGNGGYTF.

The chain recombines TRBV30 with TRBJ1-5; TRBD1 is a possible D gene (5 bases). V was clipped by 3 bases and J by 4 bases, with 13 bases between them. This CDR3 comprises 14 residues. The germline gives CDR1 GTSNPN, CDR2 SVGIG (reference sequence). CDR3 in amino acids: CAWSRDGPNQPQHF. The CDR3 bases are TGTGCCTGGAGCAGGGACGGACCGAATCAGCCCCAGCATTTT.

The chain combines TRBV28 with TRBJ2-1; 7 bases fit TRBD2. Germline loops: CDR1 MDHEN, CDR2 SYDVKM. This CDR3 region has 16 residues. V gave up 6 bases and J gave up 5 bases; unmatched junction bases: 13. CDR3 sequence reads: CASSPNGEGGDNEQFF. In DNA, the CDR3 is TGTGCCAGCAGCCCGAACGGGGAGGGTGGGGACAATGAGCAGTTCTTC.

The V call is TRBV6-1, the J call TRBJ1-2, with D perhaps TRBD1 (5 bases). Germline assignment: CDR1 MNHNS and CDR2 SASEGT. The CDR3 contains 14 residues. Trimming took 6 bases from V and 4 from J, leaving 15 bases between them. CDR3 coding DNA: TGTGCCAGCAGCTTGGGGGGGATTCCCTATGGCTACACCTTC. This translates into CASSLGGIPYGYTF.

The chain links TRBV7-8 to TRBJ1-1; D is unresolved. Germline assignment: CDR1 SGHVS and CDR2 FQNEAQ. V lost 8 bases to trimming and J lost 1 base, with 8 bases between them. The CDR3 extends over 12 amino acids. The CDR3 is CASGDPNTEAFF. As DNA, the CDR3 is TGTGCCAGCGGGGATCCGAACACTGAAGCTTTCTTT. Based on the CDR3 plus reference TRBV7-8 and TRBJ1-1, the full variable domain is GAGVSQSPRYKVAKRGQDVALRCDPISGHVSLFWYQQALGQGPEFLTYFQNEAQLDKSGLPSDRFFAERPEGSVSTLKIQRTQQEDSAVYLCASGDPNTEAFFGQGTRLTVV.

The chain recombines TRBV10-2 with TRBJ2-4; weak D call: TRBD2 (5 bases). This CDR3 is 16 amino acids long. V shed 0 bases and J shed 1 base, with 10 bases lying between them. Germline V gene lookup returns CDR1 WSHSY and CDR2 SAAADI. This chain's CDR3 is CASSESSGWAKNIQYF. CDR3 nucleotides: TGCGCCAGCAGTGAGTCGTCGGGGTGGGCCAAAAACATTCAGTACTTC.

The genes are TRBV28 and TRBJ2-7, with TRBD2 identical over 8 bases. In germline, CDR1 is MDHEN, CDR2 SYDVKM. This CDR3 region has 14 residues. V dropped 4 bases and J dropped 1; count of bases not matched to a gene: 3. CDR3 sequence reads: CASSSPGGSYEQYF. For the CDR3, the DNA is TGTGCCAGCAGTTCCCCGGGGGGGTCCTACGAGCAGTACTTC. The full variable domain, in which reference TRBV28 and TRBJ2-7 provide the parts outside the CDR3, is DVKVTQSSRYLVKRTGEKVFLECVQDMDHENMFWYRQDPGLGLRLIYFSYDVKMKEKGDIPEGYSVSREKKERFSLILESASTNQTSMYLCASSSPGGSYEQYFGPGTRLTVT.

This chain joins TRBV28 and TRBJ2-6; possibly TRBD1 for D (6 bases). The CDR3 totals 16 residues. Deletions cut 7 bases from V and 0 bases from J, with 13 bases between. Per the germline V gene, CDR1 is MDHEN and CDR2 is SYDVKM. CDR3 coding DNA: TGTGCCAGCACCCCAGGGGAAGCCTCTGGGGCCAACGTCCTGACTTTC. This translates into CASTPGEASGANVLTF.

With respect to this clone: A read error may account for a junction end that differs from germline. The chain combines TRBV7-7 with TRBJ2-1, with TRBD2 identical over 7 bases. Germline V gene data show CDR1 as SSHAT and CDR2 as FNYEAQ (reference sequence). The length of the CDR3 is 17 residues. This CDR3 reads CASSLYPRGGSSDEQFF. The CDR3 region has the DNA TGTGCTAGCAGCTTATATCCCCGTGGCGGGAGCTCGGATGAGCAGTTCTTC.

J is TRBJ1-4 and V is TRBV2; D may be TRBD1 (6 bases). V shed 4 bases and J shed 8 bases, with 14 bases lying between them. Germline CDR1 SNHLY, CDR2 FYNNEI. CDR3 size: 14 residues. The CDR3 region has the DNA TGTGCCAGCAGTGTAACGGGGGCTGGCGAAAAACTGTTTTTT. This sequence encodes CASSVTGAGEKLFF. Together with reference TRBV2 and TRBJ1-4, the CDR3 gives the full variable domain: EPEVTQTPSHQVTQMGQEVILRCVPISNHLYFYWYRQILGQKVEFLVSFYNNEISEKSEIFDDQFSVERPDGSNFTLKIRSTKLEDSAMYFCASSVTGAGEKLFFGSGTQLSVL.

The genes are TRBV28 and TRBJ2-5; D is possibly TRBD2 (5 bases). The V gene's germline CDR1 is MDHEN and CDR2 SYDVKM. Trimming took off 6 bases at V and 4 bases at J, with 12 bases between the two ends. The CDR3 is 13 residues long. CDR3 in amino acids: CASSLGAVETQYF. CDR3 sequence (DNA): TGTGCCAGCAGCTTAGGAGCGGTAGAGACCCAGTACTTC.

This chain links TRBV5-1 with TRBJ2-2, with 7 bases identical to TRBD2. Germline V gives CDR1 SGHRS, CDR2 YFSETQ. The CDR3 runs 15 residues. V was pared by 3 bases and J by 4 bases, with 6 bases of the junction left unmatched. CDR3 sequence reads: CASSSASGTTGELFF. CDR3 in DNA: TGCGCCAGCAGCTCTGCTAGCGGAACCACCGGGGAGCTGTTTTTT.

This clone was seen more than once but under ten times. The chain links TRBV27 to TRBJ2-7; 10 bases are shared with TRBD1. J lost 6 bases, V lost 3 bases, and 5 bases had no gene match. Germline-derived CDR1 and CDR2 are MNHEY and SMNVEV (reference sequence). This CDR3 is 14 amino acids long. The CDR3 bases are TGTGCCAGCAGTTTCTGGGGACAGGGGAGCGAGCAGTACTTC. Its protein product is CASSFWGQGSEQYF.

The genes are TRBV10-1 and TRBJ2-7; 10 bases are a match to TRBD2. With 4 bases clipped from V and 9 bases from J, the junction kept 12 bases outside the gene matches. The germline CDR1 and CDR2 sequences are WNHNN and SYGVQD (reference sequence). The CDR3 spans 15 residues. CDR3 amino acids: CASSVSPSGREGQYF. CDR3 nucleotide sequence: TGCGCCAGCAGTGTGAGCCCTAGCGGGAGAGAAGGGCAGTACTTC.

The gene calls are TRBV18 and TRBJ2-2, with unresolved D. CDR1 KGHSH and CDR2 LQKENI come from the germline V gene. V was pared by 6 bases and J by 7 bases, with 12 bases between. CDR3 length: 13 amino acids. The CDR3 region has the DNA TGTGCCAGCTCTCCGGAAATTGTCGGGGAGCTGTTTTTT. Residues: CASSPEIVGELFF.

This sequence joins TRBV6-1 and TRBJ2-7, with D perhaps TRBD1 (6 bases). Germline CDR1 is MNHNS and CDR2 is SASEGT. The CDR3 spans 13 residues. Trimming stripped 5 bases from V and 3 bases from J, with 11 bases between. Here the CDR3 DNA reads TGTGCCAGCAGTTCTGGACAGTTCTACGAGCAGTACTTC. Its protein product is CASSSGQFYEQYF.

The J gene is TRBJ2-1, the V gene TRBV27; TRBD2 matches 13 bases. Germline CDR1 and CDR2: MNHEY and SMNVEV (reference sequence). The trim removed 6 bases at V and 1 base at J, leaving 9 bases unmatched. The CDR3 covers 18 residues. The CDR3 protein is CASRTGTSGTRSYNEQFF. The CDR3 nucleotides are TGTGCCAGCAGAACCGGGACTAGCGGGACCCGTTCCTACAATGAGCAGTTCTTC.

This clone appeared a single time. V gene TRBV9 combines with J gene TRBJ2-3, with D possibly being TRBD1 (6 bases). V was trimmed by 0 bases and J by 2 bases, leaving 10 bases between them. Germline CDR1 and CDR2: SGDLS and YYNGEE. The CDR3 runs to 15 residues. CDR3 amino acids: CASSVGPGATDTQYF. DNA of the CDR3: TGTGCCAGCAGCGTAGGGCCAGGGGCCACAGATACGCAGTATTTT.

CDR3 residues: CASSLGARGYYGYTF. The CDR3, as DNA: TGTGCCAGCAGCTTGGGCGCCAGGGGGTACTATGGCTACACCTTC. This chain links TRBV5-6 with TRBJ1-2, with 7 nucleotides matching TRBD1. The CDR3 sequence is 15 residues long. Germline trimming cut 0 bases from V and 3 bases from J; bases unmatched to any gene: 5. Germline CDR1 and CDR2: SGHDT and YYEEEE. Full variable domain (missing parts from reference TRBV5-6 and TRBJ1-2): DAGVTQSPTHLIKTRGQQVTLRCSPKSGHDTVSWYQQALGQGPQFIFQYYEEEERQRGNFPDRFSGHQFPNYSSELNVNALLLGDSALYLCASSLGARGYYGYTFGSGTRLTVV.

This sequence joins TRBV21-1 and TRBJ1-5. TRBV21-1 is reported as a pseudogene. The CDR3 has 20 residues. The CDR3 here is CATPGATLDRMKNGNQPQHF. CDR3 sequence (DNA): TGTGCCACCCCGGGGGCTACTCTAGACAGGATGAAGAATGGCAATCAGCCCCAGCATTTT.

The V call is TRBV29-1, the J call TRBJ2-3; 9 nucleotides match TRBD2. Germline V gene sequence: CDR1 SQVTM, CDR2 ANQGSEA. V was pared by 6 bases and J by 2 bases, with 9 bases of the junction left unmatched. CDR3 length equals 15 residues. The CDR3 nucleotides are TGCAGCGTCGAAACTAGCGGGCGGACCACAGATACGCAGTATTTT. It yields the protein CSVETSGRTTDTQYF.

This sequence joins TRBV1 and TRBJ2-5. TRBV1 is marked as a pseudogene. This CDR3 comprises 12 residues. The CDR3 DNA is TGCACCAGCAGCCAAGGTCAAGAGACCCAGTACTTC. Encoded protein: CTSSQGQETQYF.

Concerning this clone: A junction boundary mismatches the germline segment, possibly from a read error. J is TRBJ2-7 and V is TRBV2; TRBD2 matches 11 bases. Germline CDR1 reads SNHLY; CDR2 reads FYNNEI. The CDR3 length is 14 residues. The CDR3 DNA is TGTGCCAGCAGTCGTCCAGGGACTAGCGGTAACTCTCCCTTC. The encoded protein is CASSRPGTSGNSPF.

V is TRBV1 and J is TRBJ1-1; the D call TRBD1 from the table was never checked on the DNA. TRBV1 is labeled a pseudogene. The CDR3 covers 15 residues. The CDR3 DNA sequence: TGCACCAGCAGCCAAGATTCCGGCAGGGACACTGAAGCTTTCTTT. Its translation is CTSSQDSGRDTEAFF.